This T cell receptor (beta chain) was profiled in a study of spatial heterogeneity in lung cancer. On the study more broadly: Sequencing consistently turned up more beta-chain sequences than alpha-chain sequences.

Time point: sample taken at primary tumor resection. TCRs were sequenced from unsorted whole RNA of tumor, nontumor lung or PBMC. Donation came from 70 or so patients with untreated early-stage non-small cell lung cancer. The V end lost 3 bases, the J end lost 0 bases, and 7 bases lay between the germline ends. The CDR3 covers 14 residues. The germline V gene encodes CDR1 SGHTA and CDR2 FQGTGA. Ten or more counts support this clonotype. The antigen remains undetermined. Every TCR cDNA molecule carried a tag that served as a unique molecular identifier. In TCRdb, the 5' RACE reads were re-called with MiXCR into one record per CDR3 protein. The table includes some 47,000 distinct CDR3 sequences, roughly 7.5% detected once. General study findings and limits: The study found ubiquitous expanded tumor TCRs in blood more at resection than follow-up.

J is TRBJ2-3 and V is TRBV7-3, with a possible D match to TRBD2 (5 bases). This TCR was sampled from a female donor with early-stage non-small cell lung cancer. The starting material was PBMCs, obtained at surgery. The DNA for the CDR3 is TGTGCCAGCAGCTTTAGCGACAGCACAGATACGCAGTATTTT. This gives the protein CASSFSDSTDTQYF. Using reference TRBV7-3 and TRBJ2-3 for the parts outside the CDR3, the full variable domain is GAGVSQTPSNKVTEKGKYVELRCDPISGHTALYWYRQSLGQGPEFLIYFQGTGAADDSGLPNDRFFAVRPEGSVSTLKIQRTERGDSAVYLCASSFSDSTDTQYFGPGTRLTVL.